This T cell receptor (beta chain) was recovered during a study of CD8 T cells in ankylosing spondylitis. Each CDR3 protein is one row after TCRdb ran MiXCR on the 5' RACE reads. The table records 36,000 or so distinct CDR3 sequences, about 5.5% of them present only once. Of note for this clonotype: Its cognate antigen is unknown.

The CDR3 runs to 16 residues. Per germline, CDR1 LGHNA and CDR2 YSLEER. V shed 0 bases and J shed 6 bases, with 17 bases lying between them. Overall study results and limits: Within ankylosing spondylitis blood, a TCR beta motif made up of eight or nine highly homologous variants appeared to be characteristic.

This sequence joins TRBV4-3 and TRBJ1-2, with TRBD1 as a possible D gene (5 bases). The TCR sequence derives from a male donor with ankylosing spondylitis or in good health (not recorded which). The sequenced material came from blood, either unsorted or a sorted T cell fraction (not recorded which). CDR3 DNA: TGCGCCAGCAGCCAAGATAAGAGGACGGGGGTACATGGCTACACCTTC. It yields the protein CASSQDKRTGVHGYTF.